A selection of T cell receptor beta chains follows, all from one sample in a study of T cells in Graves' hyperthyroidism and ophthalmopathy. TCRdb fed the multiplex PCR reads into MiXCR, producing one record per CDR3 protein. The sample holds around 490,000 distinct CDR3 sequences; 20% are singletons and the top ten take roughly 44%. Sequences were obtained from blood. All receptors derive from a man between 40 and 49 years old with Graves' ophthalmopathy. Both conserved end residues are part of each CDR3.

cdr3_aa j_call cdr3_length v_call
CASSLSGTGQETQYF TRBJ2-5 15 TRBV7-2
CASSEIGQGVGTEAFF TRBJ1-1 16 TRBV2
CASSLGPSSYEQYF TRBJ2-7 14 TRBV18
CASSPKGGQPQHF TRBJ1-5 13 TRBV2
CSFRVAGELFF TRBJ2-2 11 TRBV29-1
CSARRGTYEKLFF TRBJ1-4 13 TRBV20-1
CASSGIEYTQYF TRBJ2-3 12 TRBV27
CSVEILLSSYNEQFF TRBJ2-1 15 TRBV29-1
CATDDRDGGGTFSYNEQFF TRBJ2-1 19 TRBV15
CAISEVGETQYF TRBJ2-5 12 TRBV10-3
CSALSTSGPQYEQYF TRBJ2-7 15 TRBV20-1
CASSQVRGGRWDEQFF TRBJ2-1 16 TRBV4-1
CASSLVQRQTQYF TRBJ2-5 13 TRBV11-2